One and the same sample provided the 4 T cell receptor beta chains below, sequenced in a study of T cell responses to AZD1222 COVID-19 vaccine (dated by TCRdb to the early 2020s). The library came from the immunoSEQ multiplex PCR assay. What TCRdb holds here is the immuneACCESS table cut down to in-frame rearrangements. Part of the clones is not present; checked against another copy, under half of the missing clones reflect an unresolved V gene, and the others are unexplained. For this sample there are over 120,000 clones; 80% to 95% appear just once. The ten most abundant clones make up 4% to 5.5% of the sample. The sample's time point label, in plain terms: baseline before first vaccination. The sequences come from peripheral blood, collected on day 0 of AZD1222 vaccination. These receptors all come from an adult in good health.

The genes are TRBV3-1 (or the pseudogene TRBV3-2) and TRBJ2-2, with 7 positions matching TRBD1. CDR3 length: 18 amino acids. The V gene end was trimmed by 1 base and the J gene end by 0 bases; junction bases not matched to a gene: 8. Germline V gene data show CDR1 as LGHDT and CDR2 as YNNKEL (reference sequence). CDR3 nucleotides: TGTGCCAGCAGCCAAGTAGGGACAGCCACCGCGAACACCGGGGAGCTGTTTTTT. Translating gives CASSQVGTATANTGELFF.

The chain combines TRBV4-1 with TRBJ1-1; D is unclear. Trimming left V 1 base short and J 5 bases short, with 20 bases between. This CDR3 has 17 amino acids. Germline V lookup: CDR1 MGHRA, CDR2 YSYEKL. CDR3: CASSQAASGGGRTEAFF. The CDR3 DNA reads TGCGCCAGCAGCCAAGCGGCCTCTGGAGGTGGACGGACTGAAGCTTTCTTT.

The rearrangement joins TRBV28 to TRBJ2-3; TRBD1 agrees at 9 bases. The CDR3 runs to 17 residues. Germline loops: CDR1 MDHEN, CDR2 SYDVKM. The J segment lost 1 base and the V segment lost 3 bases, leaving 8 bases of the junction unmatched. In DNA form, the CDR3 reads TGTGCCAGCAGTTTCGGGGGACAGGGTTGGGGCACAGATACGCAGTATTTT. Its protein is CASSFGGQGWGTDTQYF. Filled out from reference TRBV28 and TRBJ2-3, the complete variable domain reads DVKVTQSSRYLVKRTGEKVFLECVQDMDHENMFWYRQDPGLGLRLIYFSYDVKMKEKGDIPEGYSVSREKKERFSLILESASTNQTSMYLCASSFGGQGWGTDTQYFGPGTRLTVL.

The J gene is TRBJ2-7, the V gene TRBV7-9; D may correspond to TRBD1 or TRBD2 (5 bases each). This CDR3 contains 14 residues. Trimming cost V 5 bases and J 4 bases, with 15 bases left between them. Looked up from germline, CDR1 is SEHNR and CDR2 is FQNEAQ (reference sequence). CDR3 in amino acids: CASSPADKLYEQYF. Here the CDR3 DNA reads TGTGCCAGCAGCCCAGCGGACAAATTATACGAGCAGTACTTC.